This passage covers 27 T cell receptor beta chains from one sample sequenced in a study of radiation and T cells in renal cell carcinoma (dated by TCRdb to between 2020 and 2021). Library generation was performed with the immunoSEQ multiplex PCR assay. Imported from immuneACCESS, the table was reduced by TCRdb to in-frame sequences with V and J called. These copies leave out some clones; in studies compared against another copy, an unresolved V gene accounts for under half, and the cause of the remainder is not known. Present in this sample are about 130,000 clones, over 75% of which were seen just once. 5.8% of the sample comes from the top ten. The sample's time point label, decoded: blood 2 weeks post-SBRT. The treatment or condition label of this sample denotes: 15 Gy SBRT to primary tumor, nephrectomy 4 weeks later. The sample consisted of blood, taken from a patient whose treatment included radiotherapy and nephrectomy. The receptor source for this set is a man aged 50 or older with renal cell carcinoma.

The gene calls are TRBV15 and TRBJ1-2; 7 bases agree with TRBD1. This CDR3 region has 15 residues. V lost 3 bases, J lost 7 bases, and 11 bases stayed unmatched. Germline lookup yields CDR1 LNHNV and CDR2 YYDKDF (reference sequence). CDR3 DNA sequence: TGTGCCACCAGCAGGGGACAGACCTCCTACCTTGGCTACACCTTC. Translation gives CATSRGQTSYLGYTF.

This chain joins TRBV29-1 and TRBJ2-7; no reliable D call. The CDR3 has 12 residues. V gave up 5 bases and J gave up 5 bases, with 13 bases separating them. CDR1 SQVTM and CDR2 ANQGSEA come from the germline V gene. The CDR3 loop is CSVSTFSNEQYF. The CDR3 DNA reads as TGCAGCGTTTCAACGTTCTCTAACGAGCAGTACTTC.

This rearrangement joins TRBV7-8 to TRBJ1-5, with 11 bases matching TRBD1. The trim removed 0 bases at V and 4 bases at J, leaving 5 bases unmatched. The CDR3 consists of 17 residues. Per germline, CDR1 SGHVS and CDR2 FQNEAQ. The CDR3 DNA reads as TGTGCCAGCAGCTTAGCGTTTGGGACAGGGGGGAATCAGCCCCAGCATTTT. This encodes CASSLAFGTGGNQPQHF.

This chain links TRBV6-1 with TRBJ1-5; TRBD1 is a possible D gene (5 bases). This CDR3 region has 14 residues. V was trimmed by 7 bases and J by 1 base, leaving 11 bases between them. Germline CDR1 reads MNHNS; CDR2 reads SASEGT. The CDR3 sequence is CASMGGLSNQPQHF. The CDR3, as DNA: TGTGCCAGCATGGGGGGGTTAAGCAATCAGCCCCAGCATTTT.

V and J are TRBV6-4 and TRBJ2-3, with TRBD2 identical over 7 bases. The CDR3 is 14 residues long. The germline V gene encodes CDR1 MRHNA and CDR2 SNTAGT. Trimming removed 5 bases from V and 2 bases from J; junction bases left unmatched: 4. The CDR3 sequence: CASSSGDDTDTQYF. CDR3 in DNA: TGTGCCAGCAGTAGCGGGGATGACACAGATACGCAGTATTTT.

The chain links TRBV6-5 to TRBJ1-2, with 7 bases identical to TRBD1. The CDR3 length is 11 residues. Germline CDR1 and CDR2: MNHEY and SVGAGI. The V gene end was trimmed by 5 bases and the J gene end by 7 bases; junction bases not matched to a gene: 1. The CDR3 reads CASSTGVGYTF. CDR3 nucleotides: TGTGCCAGCAGTACAGGGGTTGGCTACACCTTC.

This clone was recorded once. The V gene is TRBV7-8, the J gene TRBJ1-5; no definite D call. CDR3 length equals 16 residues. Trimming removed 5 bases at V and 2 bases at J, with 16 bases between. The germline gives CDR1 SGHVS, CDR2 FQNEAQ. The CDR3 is CASSPEQPAGNQPQHF. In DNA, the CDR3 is TGTGCCAGCAGCCCAGAACAGCCAGCCGGCAATCAGCCCCAGCATTTT. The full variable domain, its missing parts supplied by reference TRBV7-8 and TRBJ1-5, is GAGVSQSPRYKVAKRGQDVALRCDPISGHVSLFWYQQALGQGPEFLTYFQNEAQLDKSGLPSDRFFAERPEGSVSTLKIQRTQQEDSAVYLCASSPEQPAGNQPQHFGDGTRLSIL.

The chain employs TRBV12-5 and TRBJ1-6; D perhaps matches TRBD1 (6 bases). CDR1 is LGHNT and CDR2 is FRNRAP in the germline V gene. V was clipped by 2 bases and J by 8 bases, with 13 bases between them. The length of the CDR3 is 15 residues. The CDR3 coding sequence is TGTGCTAGTGGTTTGAGGGCAGGGGATGATTCACCCCTCCACTTT. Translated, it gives CASGLRAGDDSPLHF.

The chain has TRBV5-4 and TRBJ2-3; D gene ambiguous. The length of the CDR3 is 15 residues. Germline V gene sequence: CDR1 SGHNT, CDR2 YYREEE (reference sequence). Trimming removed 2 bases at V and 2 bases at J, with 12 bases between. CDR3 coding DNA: TGTGCCAGCAGCTTCCAGCGACCATCCACAGATACGCAGTATTTT. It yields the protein CASSFQRPSTDTQYF.

The DNA of the CDR3 is TGTGCCAGCAGAAGCTCCGGGACAGGGATCGATGGCTACACCTTC. Protein sequence: CASRSSGTGIDGYTF. The chain uses TRBV6-6 and TRBJ1-2; 9 bases agree with TRBD1. V lost 6 bases to trimming and J lost 6 bases; unmatched junction nucleotides: 11. The CDR3 runs to 15 residues. The V gene's germline CDR1 is MNHNY and CDR2 SVGAGI (reference sequence).

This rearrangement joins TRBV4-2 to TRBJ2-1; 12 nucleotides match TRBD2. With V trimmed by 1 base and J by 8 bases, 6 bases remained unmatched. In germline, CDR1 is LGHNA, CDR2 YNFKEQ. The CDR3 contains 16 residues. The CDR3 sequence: CASSQGLAGGRYEQFF. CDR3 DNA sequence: TGTGCCAGCAGCCAAGGGCTAGCGGGGGGGCGGTATGAGCAGTTCTTC.

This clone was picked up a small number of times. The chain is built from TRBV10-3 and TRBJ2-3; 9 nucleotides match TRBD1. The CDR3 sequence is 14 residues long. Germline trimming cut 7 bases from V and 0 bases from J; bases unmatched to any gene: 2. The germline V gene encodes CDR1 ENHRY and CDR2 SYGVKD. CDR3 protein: CAINRGPSTDTQYF. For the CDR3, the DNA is TGTGCCATCAACAGGGGGCCGAGCACAGATACGCAGTATTTT.

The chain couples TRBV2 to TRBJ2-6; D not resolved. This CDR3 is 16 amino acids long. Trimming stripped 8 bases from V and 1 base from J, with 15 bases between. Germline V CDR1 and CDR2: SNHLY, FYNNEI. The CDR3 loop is CASAAAALSGANVLTF. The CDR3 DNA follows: TGTGCCAGCGCTGCCGCTGCGCTATCTGGGGCCAACGTCCTGACTTTC.

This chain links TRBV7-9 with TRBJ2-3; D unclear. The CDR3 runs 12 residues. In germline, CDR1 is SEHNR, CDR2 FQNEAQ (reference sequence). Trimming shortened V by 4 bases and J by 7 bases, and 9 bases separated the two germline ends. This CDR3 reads CASSSTSNTQYF. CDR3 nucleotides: TGTGCCAGCAGCTCCACGTCGAATACGCAGTATTTT.

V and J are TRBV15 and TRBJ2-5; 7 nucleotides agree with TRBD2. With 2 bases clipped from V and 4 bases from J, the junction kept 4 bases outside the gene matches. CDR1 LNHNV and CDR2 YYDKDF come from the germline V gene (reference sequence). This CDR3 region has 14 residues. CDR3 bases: TGTGCCACCAGCAGAAGACTAGCCGCAGAGACCCAGTACTTC. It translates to CATSRRLAAETQYF.

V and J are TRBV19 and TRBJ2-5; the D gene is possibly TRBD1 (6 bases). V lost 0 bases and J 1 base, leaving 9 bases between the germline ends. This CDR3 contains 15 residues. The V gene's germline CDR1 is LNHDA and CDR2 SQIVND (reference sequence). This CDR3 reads CASSIEGRGQETQYF. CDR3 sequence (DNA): TGTGCCAGTAGTATAGAAGGCAGGGGCCAAGAGACCCAGTACTTC.

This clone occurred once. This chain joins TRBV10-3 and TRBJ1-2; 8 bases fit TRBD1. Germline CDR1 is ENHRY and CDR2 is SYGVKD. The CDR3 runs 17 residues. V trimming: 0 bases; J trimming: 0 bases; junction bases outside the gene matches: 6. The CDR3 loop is CAISESRTGSSNYGYTF. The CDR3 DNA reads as TGTGCCATCAGTGAGTCGAGGACAGGGAGCTCTAACTATGGCTACACCTTC.

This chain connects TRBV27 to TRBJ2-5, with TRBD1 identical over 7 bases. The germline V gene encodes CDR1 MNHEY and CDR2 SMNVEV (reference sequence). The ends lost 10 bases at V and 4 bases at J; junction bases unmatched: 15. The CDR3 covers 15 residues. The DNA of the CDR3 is TGTGCCACCAAAGGGGGCGGAATAGATTCAGAGACCCAGTACTTC. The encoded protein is CATKGGGIDSETQYF.

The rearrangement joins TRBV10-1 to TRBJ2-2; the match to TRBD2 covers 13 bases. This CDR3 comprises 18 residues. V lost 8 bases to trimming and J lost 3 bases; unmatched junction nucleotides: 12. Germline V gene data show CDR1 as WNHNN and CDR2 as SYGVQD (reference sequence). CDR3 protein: CASAGDPGLAGHTGELFF. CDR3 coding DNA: TGCGCCAGCGCTGGGGATCCGGGACTAGCGGGACACACCGGGGAGCTGTTTTTT.

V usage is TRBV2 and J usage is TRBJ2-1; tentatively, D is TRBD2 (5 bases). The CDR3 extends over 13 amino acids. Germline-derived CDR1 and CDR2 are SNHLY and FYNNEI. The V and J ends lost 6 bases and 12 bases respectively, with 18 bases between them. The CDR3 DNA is TGTGCCAGCAGGGAGGACCGGACCATGGCGCAGTTCTTC. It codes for CASREDRTMAQFF.

The CDR3 DNA sequence: TGCGCCAGCAGCCAAGAAGGGTTGAATGAAAAACTGTTTTTT. Translation: CASSQEGLNEKLFF. The V call is TRBV4-3, the J call TRBJ1-4; D is unresolved. The CDR3 contains 14 residues. V lost 0 bases, J lost 5 bases, and 7 bases lay in between. Germline assignment: CDR1 LGHNA and CDR2 YSLEER.

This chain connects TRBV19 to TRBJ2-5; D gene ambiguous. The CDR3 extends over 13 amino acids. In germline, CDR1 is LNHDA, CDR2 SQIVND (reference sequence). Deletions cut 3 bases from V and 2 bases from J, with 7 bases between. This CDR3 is CASSIKQQETQYF. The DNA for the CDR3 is TGTGCCAGTAGTATTAAACAGCAAGAGACCCAGTACTTC.

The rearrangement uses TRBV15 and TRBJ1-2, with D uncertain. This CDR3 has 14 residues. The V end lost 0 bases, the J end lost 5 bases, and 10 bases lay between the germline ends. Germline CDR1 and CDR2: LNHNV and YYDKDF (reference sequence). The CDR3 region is CATSREGLSYGYTF. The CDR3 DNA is TGTGCCACCAGCAGAGAAGGCCTGTCGTATGGCTACACCTTC.

CDR3 nucleotide sequence: TGTGCCAGCCAGCGGCGAGAGACCCAGTACTTC. This translates into CASQRRETQYF. J is TRBJ2-5 and V is TRBV6-1; perhaps TRBD2 as D (5 bases). Germline V gene sequence: CDR1 MNHNS, CDR2 SASEGT. The CDR3 spans 11 residues. Trimming removed 8 bases at V and 4 bases at J, with 8 bases between.

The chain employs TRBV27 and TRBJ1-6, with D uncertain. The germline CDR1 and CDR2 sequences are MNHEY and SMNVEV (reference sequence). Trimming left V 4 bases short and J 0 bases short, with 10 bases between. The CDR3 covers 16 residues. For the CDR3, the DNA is TGTGCCAGCAGTTCACCACAGAGCTCCTATAATTCACCCCTCCACTTT. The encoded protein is CASSSPQSSYNSPLHF.

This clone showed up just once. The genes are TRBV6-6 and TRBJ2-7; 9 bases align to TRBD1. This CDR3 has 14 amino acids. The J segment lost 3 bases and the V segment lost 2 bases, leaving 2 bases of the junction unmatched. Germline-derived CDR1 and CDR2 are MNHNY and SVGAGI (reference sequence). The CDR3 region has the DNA TGTGCCAGCAGTTACGGGACAGGGATCTACGAGCAGTACTTC. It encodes CASSYGTGIYEQYF.

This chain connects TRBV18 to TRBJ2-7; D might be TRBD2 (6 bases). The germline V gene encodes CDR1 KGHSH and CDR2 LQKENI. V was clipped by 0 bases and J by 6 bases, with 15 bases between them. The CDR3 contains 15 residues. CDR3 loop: CASSPPELAGSEQYF. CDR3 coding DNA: TGTGCCAGCTCACCACCGGAACTAGCAGGGTCCGAGCAGTACTTC.